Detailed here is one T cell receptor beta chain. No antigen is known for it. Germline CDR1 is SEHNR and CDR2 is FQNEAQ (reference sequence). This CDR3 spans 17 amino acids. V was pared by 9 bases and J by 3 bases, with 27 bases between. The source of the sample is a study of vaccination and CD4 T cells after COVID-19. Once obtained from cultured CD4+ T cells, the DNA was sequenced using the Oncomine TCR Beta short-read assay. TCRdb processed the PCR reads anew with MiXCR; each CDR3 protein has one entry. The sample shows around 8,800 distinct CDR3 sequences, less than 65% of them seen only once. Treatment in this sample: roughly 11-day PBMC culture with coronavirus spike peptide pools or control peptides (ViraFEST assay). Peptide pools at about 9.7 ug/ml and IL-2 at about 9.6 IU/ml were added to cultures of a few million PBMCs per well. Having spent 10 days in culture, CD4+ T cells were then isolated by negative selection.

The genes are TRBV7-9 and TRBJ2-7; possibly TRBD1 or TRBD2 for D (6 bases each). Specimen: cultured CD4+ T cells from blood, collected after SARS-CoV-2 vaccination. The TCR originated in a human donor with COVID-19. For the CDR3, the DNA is TGTGCCAGTACCAAGGCTCGGTCGAGGGGGGCGGACTACGAGCAGTACTTC. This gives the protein CASTKARSRGADYEQYF.